These 14 T cell receptor beta chains came from one sample sequenced in a study of blood T cells in healthy people across ages. Together with a sample-barcoded 5' primer, a J-beta primer mix was included in a second PCR lasting roughly 6 to 12 cycles. TCRdb reprocessed the 5' RACE reads via MiXCR and lists one record per CDR3 protein. The table has under 2,000,000 distinct CDR3 sequences, about 50% seen once; the top ten hold less than 2.5%. Sequencing was done on a sample of blood. The receptors originated from a woman between 40 and 55 years old in good health.

The chain combines TRBV7-2 with TRBJ2-7; D possibly uses TRBD1 or TRBD2 (5 bases each). This CDR3 is 14 amino acids long. Trimming removed 5 bases at V and 2 bases at J, with 13 bases between. Germline V CDR1 and CDR2: SGHTA, FQGNSA. The CDR3 protein is CASSGGPRAYEQYF. The CDR3 DNA reads as TGTGCCAGCAGCGGGGGACCGAGAGCCTACGAGCAGTACTTC.

This sequence joins TRBV6-1 and TRBJ2-1; TRBD2 is a possible D gene (7 bases). Deletions cut 6 bases from V and 7 bases from J, with 25 bases between. Germline values: CDR1 MNHNS, CDR2 SASEGT. The CDR3 extends over 17 amino acids. The CDR3 region is CASSPHGRGGSFNEQFF. DNA for the CDR3: TGTGCCAGCAGCCCTCATGGGAGGGGGGGGTCGTTTAATGAGCAGTTCTTC.

V and J are TRBV7-9 and TRBJ1-6, with a possible D match to TRBD1 (6 bases). In germline, CDR1 is SEHNR, CDR2 FQNEAQ (reference sequence). This CDR3 spans 16 amino acids. Trimming removed 4 bases from V and 4 bases from J, with 14 bases in between. The CDR3 region is CASSSAGTRYNSPLHF. In DNA, the CDR3 is TGTGCCAGCAGCTCGGCCGGGACACGGTATAATTCACCCCTCCACTTT.

The rearrangement uses TRBV7-2 and TRBJ2-3; TRBD2 aligns across 7 bases. This CDR3 spans 15 amino acids. V trimming: 4 bases; J trimming: 3 bases; junction bases outside the gene matches: 7. Germline CDR1 is SGHTA and CDR2 is FQGNSA. In nucleotides, the CDR3 is TGTGCCAGCAGCTGGGCCGGACTAGATACAGATACGCAGTATTTT. Its protein product is CASSWAGLDTDTQYF.

V and J are TRBV3-1 and TRBJ2-3; 11 nucleotides align to TRBD2. The CDR3 spans 17 residues. The V segment lost 2 bases and the J segment 2 bases; nucleotides outside the gene matches: 6. In germline, CDR1 is LGHDT, CDR2 YNNKEL (reference sequence). CDR3 sequence reads: CASSQRRTSGFTDTQYF. CDR3 bases: TGTGCCAGCAGCCAACGGAGGACTAGCGGGTTCACAGATACGCAGTATTTT.

The chain joins TRBV11-2 to TRBJ2-6; no reliable D call. Between the trimmed V and J ends, which lost 1 base and 0 bases, there was a span of 7 bases. Germline CDR1 is SGHAT and CDR2 is FQNNGV. CDR3 length: 16 amino acids. Here the CDR3 reads CASSLVASSGANVLTF. CDR3 in DNA: TGTGCCAGCAGCTTAGTTGCCAGCTCTGGGGCCAACGTCCTGACTTTC.

The CDR3 DNA reads as TGTGCCAGCAGCCCAACGAATCAACAGCAGAAACTGTTTTTT. Protein: CASSPTNQQQKLFF. V and J are TRBV7-2 and TRBJ1-4, with D hard to call. Germline CDR1 SGHTA, CDR2 FQGNSA. This CDR3 contains 14 residues. V gave up 5 bases and J gave up 11 bases, with 18 bases separating them.

This rearrangement joins TRBV3-1 to TRBJ2-4, with 9 bases identical to TRBD2. This CDR3 spans 19 amino acids. V dropped 1 base and J dropped 0; count of bases not matched to a gene: 10. Germline CDR1 and CDR2: LGHDT and YNNKEL (reference sequence). The DNA for the CDR3 is TGTGCCAGCAGCCAAGGCTTTCCGGGACTAGCAATAGCCAAAAACATTCAGTACTTC. This gives the protein CASSQGFPGLAIAKNIQYF.

The J gene is TRBJ1-4, the V gene TRBV20-1; 9 positions match TRBD1. The germline CDR1 and CDR2 sequences are DFQATT and SNEGSKA (reference sequence). This CDR3 has 13 amino acids. The J segment lost 7 bases and the V segment lost 3 bases, leaving 3 bases of the junction unmatched. DNA for the CDR3: TGCAGTGCTAGGACAGGGGGAATTGAAAAACTGTTTTTT. Amino acid sequence: CSARTGGIEKLFF.

This clonotype has more than one count but fewer than ten. This sequence joins TRBV7-6 and TRBJ1-2; D ambiguous. Germline CDR1 SGHVS, CDR2 FNYEAQ. With 0 bases removed from V and 4 bases from J, the gap between germline ends came to 12 bases. The CDR3 is made up of 15 amino acids. The CDR3 DNA reads as TGTGCCAGCAGCTTAGCCATCGGAGGTGGCTATGGCTACACCTTC. Encoded protein: CASSLAIGGGYGYTF.

The rearrangement joins TRBV6-5 to TRBJ2-1; TRBD1 aligns across 8 bases. This CDR3 region has 14 residues. CDR1 is MNHEY, CDR2 SVGAGI, per germline. The V gene end was trimmed by 2 bases and the J gene end by 7 bases; junction bases not matched to a gene: 4. CDR3 nucleotide sequence: TGTGCCAGCAGTTACGCGGACAGGGCAAATGAGCAGTTCTTC. Amino acids: CASSYADRANEQFF.

The chain links TRBV5-5 to TRBJ2-3, with no clear D. The CDR3 totals 11 residues. The germline V gene encodes CDR1 SGHKS and CDR2 YYEKEE (reference sequence). Trimming took off 7 bases at V and 6 bases at J, with 9 bases between the two ends. CDR3 nucleotide sequence: TGTGCCAGCGCAGGCTTTGATACGCAGTATTTT. Translation gives CASAGFDTQYF.

Regarding this clonotype: One end of the junction varies from germline; a read error may be responsible. The chain employs TRBV7-7 and TRBJ2-1; D might be TRBD1 (6 bases). Germline loops: CDR1 SSHAT, CDR2 FNYEAQ (reference sequence). This CDR3 contains 17 residues. CDR3 nucleotide sequence: TGTGCTAGCAGCTTACGACAGGTGCAAGGGTCAGACAATGAGCAGTTCTTC. Encoded protein: CASSLRQVQGSDNEQFF. Variable domain in full (rest from reference TRBV7-7 and TRBJ2-1): GAGVSQSPRYKVTKRGQDVTLRCDPISSHATLYWYQQALGQGPEFLTYFNYEAQPDKSGLPSDRFSAERPEGSISTLTIQRTEQRDSAMYRCASSLRQVQGSDNEQFFGPGTRLTVL.

V usage is TRBV6-2 or TRBV6-3 and J usage is TRBJ2-7, with 11 positions matching TRBD2. The CDR3 consists of 17 residues. Trimming removed 7 bases from V and 1 base from J; junction bases left unmatched: 12. Germline assignment: CDR1 MNHEY and CDR2 SVGEGT. The CDR3 DNA follows: TGTGCCAGCAACTCCGAGCCGGGACTAGCGGATTCCTACGAGCAGTACTTC. Amino acids: CASNSEPGLADSYEQYF.